These 3 T cell receptor beta chains originate from one sample sequenced in a study of T cells after yellow fever vaccination. In TCRdb, the 5' RACE reads were re-called with MiXCR into one record per CDR3 protein. The sample lists hundreds of thousands of distinct CDR3 sequences, roughly 12% occurring once. The source was PBMCs, collected on the day of the yellow fever booster vaccination. The receptors shown here come from a man aged 30 to 39 who received the YFV17D yellow fever vaccine.

V and J are TRBV5-1 and TRBJ2-1, with TRBD2 matching 14 bases. This CDR3 has 16 residues. Germline V lookup: CDR1 SGHRS, CDR2 YFSETQ. After removal of 4 bases from V and 9 bases from J, the junction contained 9 bases not matched to a gene. The CDR3 spells CASSPGGTSGRVEQFF. The DNA of the CDR3 is TGCGCCAGCAGCCCGGGCGGGACTAGCGGGAGAGTTGAGCAGTTCTTC. The full variable domain, rest sourced from reference TRBV5-1 and TRBJ2-1, is KAGVTQTPRYLIKTRGQQVTLSCSPISGHRSVSWYQQTPGQGLQFLFEYFSETQRNKGNFPGRFSGRQFSNSRSEMNVSTLELGDSALYLCASSPGGTSGRVEQFFGPGTRLTVL.

The chain recombines TRBV18 with TRBJ1-5; 8 nucleotides match TRBD1. V shed 4 bases, J shed 4 bases, and the junction held 3 bases outside the gene matches. In germline, CDR1 is KGHSH, CDR2 LQKENI. The CDR3 runs to 14 residues. The DNA of the CDR3 is TGTGCCAGCTCACGGGACAGGAATAATCAGCCCCAGCATTTT. Residues: CASSRDRNNQPQHF.

The chain employs TRBV6-1 and TRBJ2-3; D is possibly TRBD1 (6 bases). Germline lookup yields CDR1 MNHNS and CDR2 SASEGT. The V end lost 5 bases, the J end lost 7 bases, and 16 bases lay between the germline ends. CDR3 length: 14 residues. The CDR3 nucleotides are TGTGCCAGCAGTCCTCGGTGGGGGCCTTATACGCAGTATTTT. The encoded protein is CASSPRWGPYTQYF.